The 9 T cell receptor beta chains below all came from one sample that was sequenced in a study of molecular identifiers for immune sequencing clone quantification (dated by TCRdb to 2017 to 2018). Library generation was performed with PCR. The run used an Illumina HiSeq 4000. TCRdb trimmed public reads at Q25 via fastp, called clones via MiXCR and kept in-frame beta chains. Records with the same CDR3 protein are collapsed into one entry carrying the most frequent genes and DNA. For this sample the table gives 60,000 to 70,000 distinct CDR3 sequences, of which 15% to 20% were detected only once. Jointly, the top ten make up about 1.5% of the sample. Sequenced: naive CD8+ T cells from blood, with Jurkat cell RNA spiked in. Per the publication, the cell subset or site label means: FACS-sorted CD8+CD4-CCR7+CD45RA+ naive T cells. All receptors derive from a human donor in good health. Some libraries in this study had Jurkat cell RNA spiked in.

As regards this clonotype: This may arise from a read error, as a much more abundant clone is one base away. This rearrangement joins TRBV19 to TRBJ1-2, with D unclear. Germline loops: CDR1 LNHDA, CDR2 SQIVND (reference sequence). The V and J ends lost 1 base and 10 bases respectively, with 10 bases between them. The CDR3 sequence is 12 residues long. Here the CDR3 reads CASSIVGSYYTF. The CDR3 nucleotides read TGTGCCAGTAGTATAGTCGGCAGCTACTACACCTTC.

The sample holds many counts of this clonotype. The chain recombines TRBV7-6 with TRBJ2-1; TRBD2 matches at 14 bases. V gave up 2 bases and J gave up 1 base; unmatched junction bases: 10. Germline V gene lookup returns CDR1 SGHVS and CDR2 FNYEAQ. This CDR3 is built from 20 residues. CDR3: CASSLYPGTSGSSSYNEQFF. DNA for the CDR3: TGTGCCAGCAGCTTATACCCGGGGACTAGCGGGAGTTCATCCTACAATGAGCAGTTCTTC.

Remarks on this clonotype: A read error may produce the germline difference seen at one junction end. The chain recombines TRBV7-9 with TRBJ2-1, with a tentative D call TRBD2 (6 bases). CDR3 length: 14 amino acids. In germline, CDR1 is SEHNR, CDR2 FQNEAQ (reference sequence). DNA for the CDR3: TGTACCAGCAGCTTAGACGGGAGCCTCAATGAGCAGTTCTTC. This gives the protein CTSSLDGSLNEQFF.

This clonotype was seen a handful of times. This chain connects TRBV20-1 to TRBJ2-1; no clear D gene. V shed 0 bases and J shed 6 bases, with 12 bases lying between them. This CDR3 region has 14 residues. Per the germline V gene, CDR1 is DFQATT and CDR2 is SNEGSKA (reference sequence). The CDR3 sequence is CSARDYQNGNEQFF. The CDR3 coding sequence is TGCAGTGCTAGAGATTACCAGAACGGCAATGAGCAGTTCTTC.

Comments on this clonotype: This may be a read error: a much more frequent sequence differs by one nucleotide. The chain joins TRBV20-1 to TRBJ1-2; D is ambiguous. CDR1 is DFQATT, CDR2 SNEGSKA, per germline (reference sequence). The CDR3 totals 13 residues. This CDR3 is CSARDWQSYSYTF. The CDR3 nucleotides are TGCAGTGCTAGAGATTGGCAGTCCTATAGCTACACCTTC.

The chain recombines TRBV2 with TRBJ2-7; 9 bases agree with TRBD1. With V trimmed by 7 bases and J by 2 bases, 6 bases remained unmatched. Per the germline V gene, CDR1 is SNHLY and CDR2 is FYNNEI. The CDR3 length is 14 residues. The CDR3 spells CASNPRDRAYEQYF. In nucleotides, the CDR3 is TGTGCCAGCAACCCTCGGGACAGGGCCTACGAGCAGTACTTC.

This clonotype was observed many times. The V and J genes are TRBV2 and TRBJ1-2; D is unresolved. The germline V and J ends were trimmed by 6 bases and 2 bases, with 16 bases remaining between them. CDR1 is SNHLY and CDR2 is FYNNEI in the germline V gene. This CDR3 spans 15 amino acids. Written as DNA, the CDR3 is TGTGCCAGCAGGGAGTCCCCCGGAGACAACTATGGCTACACCTTC. Residues: CASRESPGDNYGYTF.

V is TRBV27 and J is TRBJ2-7, with D possibly being TRBD1 (6 bases). Germline-derived CDR1 and CDR2 are MNHEY and SMNVEV (reference sequence). V lost 4 bases to trimming and J lost 7 bases, with 14 bases between them. The CDR3 runs to 13 residues. DNA for the CDR3: TGTGCCAGCAGTTGGGTTACAGGGCGAGAGCAGTACTTC. Its protein is CASSWVTGREQYF.

This clonotype showed up many times. The rearrangement joins TRBV11-3 to TRBJ2-1; D is possibly TRBD1 (5 bases). Per germline, CDR1 SGHNT and CDR2 YENEEA. This CDR3 spans 13 amino acids. V lost 7 bases and J 2 bases, leaving 9 bases between the germline ends. In DNA form, the CDR3 reads TGTGCCAGCAAAGGGGTTGCCTACAATGAGCAGTTCTTC. This encodes CASKGVAYNEQFF.